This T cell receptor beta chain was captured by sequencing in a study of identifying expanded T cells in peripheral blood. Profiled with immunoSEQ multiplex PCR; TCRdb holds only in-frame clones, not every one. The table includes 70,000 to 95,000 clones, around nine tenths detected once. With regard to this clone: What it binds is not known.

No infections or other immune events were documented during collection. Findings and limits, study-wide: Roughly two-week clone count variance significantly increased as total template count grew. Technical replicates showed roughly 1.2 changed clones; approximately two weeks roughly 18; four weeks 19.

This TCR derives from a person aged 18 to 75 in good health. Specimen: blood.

DNA of the CDR3: TGTGCCAGCTCAACAACCGGGGAGCTGTTTTTT. Translation gives CASSTTGELFF. The J gene is TRBJ2-2, the V gene TRBV18, with D unclear. Germline-derived CDR1 and CDR2 are KGHSH and LQKENI. The V end was cut by 5 bases, the J end by 5 bases, with 3 bases between. There are 11 residues in the CDR3. Drawing the rest from reference TRBV18 and TRBJ2-2, the complete variable domain is NAGVMQNPRHLVRRRGQEARLRCSPMKGHSHVYWYRQLPEEGLKFMVYLQKENIIDESGMPKERFSAEFPKEGPSILRIQQVVRGDSAAYFCASSTTGELFFGEGSRLTVL.